Each of the 13 T cell receptor beta chains below was sequenced from the same sample in a study of cytomegalovirus exposure and HLA in healthy donors (dated 2017 in TCRdb). The method was the immunoSEQ multiplex PCR assay. Held by TCRdb, this immuneACCESS table contains in-frame sequences only and omits some clones. Under half of the omission traces to an unresolved V gene where checked; the cause of the rest is unknown. This sample is represented by about 160,000 clones; almost 85% of them were singletons. The ten largest clones add up to roughly a tenth of the sample. The material sequenced was PBMCs. These receptor sequences come from a man aged 30 to 45 in good health and CMV-seropositive.

The CDR3 DNA sequence: TGTGCCAGCAGCTTAGTGGCAGGAGCGGGCGCAGATACGCAGTATTTT. Translating it yields CASSLVAGAGADTQYF. The chain uses TRBV7-9 and TRBJ2-3, with D possibly matching TRBD2 (6 bases). The ends were cut back, 1 base at V and 4 bases at J, with 15 bases in the middle. The CDR3 covers 16 residues. Germline CDR1 reads SEHNR; CDR2 reads FQNEAQ (reference sequence). Together with reference TRBV7-9 and TRBJ2-3, the CDR3 gives the full variable domain: DTGVSQNPRHKITKRGQNVTFRCDPISEHNRLYWYRQTLGQGPEFLTYFQNEAQLEKSRLLSDRFSAERPKGSFSTLEIQRTEQGDSAMYLCASSLVAGAGADTQYFGPGTRLTVL.

The rearrangement links TRBV7-9 to TRBJ1-1, with D unclear. Germline-derived CDR1 and CDR2 are SEHNR and FQNEAQ (reference sequence). This CDR3 has 13 amino acids. Trimming stripped 7 bases from V and 2 bases from J, with 11 bases between. The CDR3, as DNA: TGTGCCAGCACCAAAGAGCCCAACACTGAAGCTTTCTTT. Its translation is CASTKEPNTEAFF.

This clone appeared a few times. The rearrangement joins TRBV10-3 to TRBJ2-7; D is perhaps TRBD1 (5 bases). V dropped 4 bases and J dropped 5 bases, with 9 bases sitting between them. From germline, CDR1 is ENHRY and CDR2 SYGVKD. This CDR3 has 12 amino acids. CDR3 nucleotide sequence: TGTGCCATCAGTGGGTTGACAGACGAGCAGTACTTC. It is translated as CAISGLTDEQYF.

V gene TRBV5-3 combines with J gene TRBJ1-1, with D hard to call. TRBV5-3 is designated an ORF whose function remains uncertain. The CDR3 has 15 residues. The V end lost 1 base, the J end lost 1 base, and 11 bases lay between the germline ends. CDR3 amino acids: CARSLREDTNTEAFF. In DNA form, the CDR3 reads TGTGCCAGAAGCTTGAGGGAGGATACGAACACTGAAGCTTTCTTT.

This clone was found once. The chain uses TRBV27 and TRBJ2-1; a weak D match, TRBD2 (6 bases). This CDR3 spans 15 amino acids. V lost 3 bases and J lost 5, with 14 bases in between. Germline CDR1 is MNHEY and CDR2 is SMNVEV (reference sequence). CDR3 in DNA: TGTGCCAGCAGTTTTCTTCGGGAGATCAACAATGAGCAGTTCTTC. It codes for CASSFLREINNEQFF.

The V gene is TRBV7-3, the J gene TRBJ2-7, with D unresolved. The CDR3 is 14 amino acids. The V end lost 8 bases, the J end lost 3 bases, and 17 bases lay between the germline ends. CDR1 and CDR2 from the germline V gene are SGHTA and FQGTGA. The CDR3 reads CASFTRQIFYEQYF. The CDR3, as DNA: TGTGCCAGCTTCACTCGTCAAATATTCTACGAGCAGTACTTC.

This clone was seen only a few times. J is TRBJ2-1 and V is TRBV29-1; 7 positions match TRBD1. There are 14 residues in the CDR3. Germline CDR1 reads SQVTM; CDR2 reads ANQGSEA. V shed 0 bases, J shed 5 bases, and the junction held 4 bases outside the gene matches. In DNA, the CDR3 is TGCAGCGTTGAAGACTGGACAGGCAACAATGAGCAGTTCTTC. Translated: CSVEDWTGNNEQFF.

CDR3 in amino acids: CSAEGGTAIFEQYF. DNA for the CDR3: TGCAGCGCAGAGGGCGGGACAGCTATTTTCGAGCAGTACTTC. V is TRBV29-1 and J is TRBJ2-7, with a tentative D call TRBD1 (7 bases). The CDR3 spans 14 residues. The V end lost 7 bases, the J end lost 6 bases, and 22 bases lay between the germline ends. Germline values: CDR1 SQVTM, CDR2 ANQGSEA.

The rearrangement uses TRBV6-5 and TRBJ2-7, with D tentatively TRBD2 (5 bases). This CDR3 contains 13 residues. Germline CDR1 and CDR2: MNHEY and SVGAGI. The V end was cut by 0 bases, the J end by 6 bases, with 9 bases between. This CDR3 is CASSYSRATEQYF. DNA of the CDR3: TGTGCCAGCAGTTACTCGAGGGCAACCGAGCAGTACTTC.

This rearrangement joins TRBV2 to TRBJ1-2; possible D gene TRBD1, 6 bases. Germline CDR1 and CDR2: SNHLY and FYNNEI. CDR3 length: 13 amino acids. The V end was cut by 7 bases, the J end by 13 bases, with 22 bases between. The CDR3 region has the DNA TGTGCCAGCACTGCCCTCGGACAGACTTCGGCCACCTTC. Amino acid sequence: CASTALGQTSATF.

V is TRBV7-2 and J is TRBJ2-3; 8 bases align to TRBD2. V trimming: 5 bases; J trimming: 2 bases; junction bases outside the gene matches: 12. There are 17 residues in the CDR3. CDR1 SGHTA and CDR2 FQGNSA come from the germline V gene. The CDR3 spells CASSRGGGLADTDTQYF. The CDR3 bases are TGTGCCAGCAGCCGGGGGGGAGGGCTAGCGGACACAGATACGCAGTATTTT.

The chain combines TRBV18 with TRBJ1-2; 9 nucleotides align to TRBD1. V lost 3 bases, J lost 3 bases, and 5 bases stayed unmatched. Germline loops: CDR1 KGHSH, CDR2 LQKENI. The CDR3 consists of 15 residues. The CDR3 bases are TGTGCCAGCTCACCGGGGACAGGGAGGGACTATGGCTACACCTTC. Its translation is CASSPGTGRDYGYTF.

The V call is TRBV9, the J call TRBJ2-7; 9 bases fit TRBD1. Germline V CDR1 and CDR2: SGDLS, YYNGEE. This CDR3 is built from 17 residues. The J segment lost 3 bases and the V segment lost 6 bases, leaving 16 bases of the junction unmatched. CDR3 sequence: CASTPGQGPGGDYEQYF. The CDR3 DNA is TGTGCCAGCACCCCGGGACAGGGTCCAGGCGGGGACTACGAGCAGTACTTC.